This TCR beta chain was documented in a study of T-cell memory formation after mild COVID-19. TCRdb ran MiXCR on the 5' RACE reads and lists one entry per CDR3 protein. The data show 470,000 or so distinct CDR3 sequences, over 15% seen once. The V and J ends lost 4 bases and 0 bases, in that order; junction bases with no gene match: 6. The CDR3 is made up of 18 amino acids. Germline CDR1 reads SEHNR; CDR2 reads FQNEAQ (reference sequence). The source is an adult woman who had mild COVID-19 (a few samples of this study predate the infection). Cell type and time point are not known. Sequenced sample: PBMCs or a T cell subset sorted from them (not recorded which). The chain joins TRBV7-9 to TRBJ2-6, with TRBD2 matching 10 bases. CDR3 in DNA: TGTGCCAGCAGCTCCCGACTAGCGGGCCGCTCTGGGGCCAACGTCCTGACTTTC. As protein: CASSSRLAGRSGANVLTF.